The rows below give T cell receptor beta chains drawn from one sample of a study of T-cell memory formation after mild COVID-19. From the 5' RACE reads, TCRdb called clonotypes with MiXCR, one entry per CDR3 protein. The sample lists approximately 300,000 distinct CDR3 sequences; more than 15% were seen once. The specimen was PBMCs or a T cell subset sorted from them (not recorded which). These receptors were collected from a man between 18 and 29 years old who had mild COVID-19 (a few samples of this study predate the infection). Cell type and time point are not known. Each CDR3 is given with its conserved first and last residue. A D gene is named only where the DNA matches it firmly. Size tells how often a clone was seen (once, few, many) or the class of an expanded clone, and some rows leave it out.

len: 16; v_gene: TRBV5-1; d_gene: -; j_gene: TRBJ1-5; abundance: few; CDR3aa: CASSLGYRSGNQPQHF; CDR3nt: TGCGCCAGCAGCTTGGGGTACAGGTCAGGCAATCAGCCCCAGCATTTT
len: 12; v_gene: TRBV19; d_gene: TRBD1; j_gene: TRBJ2-3; abundance: -; CDR3aa: CASTGGSHTQYF; CDR3nt: TGTGCCAGCACAGGGGGATCGCATACGCAGTATTTT
len: 15; v_gene: TRBV7-2; d_gene: -; j_gene: TRBJ1-4; abundance: -; CDR3aa: CASSLAGFTNEKLFF; CDR3nt: TGTGCCAGCAGCTTAGCAGGGTTCACTAATGAAAAACTGTTTTTT
len: 17; v_gene: TRBV20-1; d_gene: TRBD1; j_gene: TRBJ1-2; abundance: few; CDR3aa: CSAPRTPGTGVGYGYTF; CDR3nt: TGCAGTGCTCCCAGAACCCCCGGGACAGGGGTGGGGTATGGCTACACCTTC
len: 15; v_gene: TRBV4-1; d_gene: -; j_gene: TRBJ2-7; abundance: few; CDR3aa: CASSQGASGLYEQYF; CDR3nt: TGCGCCAGCAGCCAAGGAGCGTCAGGGCTCTACGAGCAGTACTTC
len: 17; v_gene: TRBV4-3; d_gene: TRBD1; j_gene: TRBJ2-3; abundance: once; CDR3aa: CASSQERDRVLWDTQYF; CDR3nt: TGCGCCAGCAGCCAAGAGAGGGACAGGGTCTTGTGGGATACGCAGTATTTT
len: 15; v_gene: TRBV6-2/TRBV6-3; d_gene: -; j_gene: TRBJ2-1; abundance: few; CDR3aa: CASSYRDGSYNEQFF; CDR3nt: TGTGCCAGCAGTTATAGGGATGGGTCCTACAATGAGCAGTTCTTC
len: 12; v_gene: TRBV7-9; d_gene: -; j_gene: TRBJ2-5; abundance: many; CDR3aa: CASSSTGETQYF; CDR3nt: TGTGCCAGCAGCTCAACAGGCGAGACCCAGTACTTC
len: 14; v_gene: TRBV7-2; d_gene: -; j_gene: TRBJ2-7; abundance: -; CDR3aa: CASSPGTSIYEQYF; CDR3nt: TGTGCCAGCAGCCCGGGGACATCGATCTACGAGCAGTACTTC
len: 13; v_gene: TRBV4-3; d_gene: -; j_gene: TRBJ2-7; abundance: many; CDR3aa: CASSHLGPYEQYF; CDR3nt: TGCGCCAGCAGCCATCTTGGCCCCTACGAGCAGTACTTC
len: 20; v_gene: TRBV18; d_gene: TRBD2; j_gene: TRBJ2-6; abundance: many; CDR3aa: CASSPRSLAGATGGANVLTF; CDR3nt: TGTGCCAGCTCACCACGGTCACTAGCGGGGGCGACAGGTGGGGCCAACGTCCTGACTTTC
len: 16; v_gene: TRBV4-2; d_gene: -; j_gene: TRBJ2-6; abundance: few; CDR3aa: CASSQESVSGANVLTF; CDR3nt: TGTGCCAGCAGCCAAGAGAGTGTCTCTGGGGCCAACGTCCTGACTTTC
len: 16; v_gene: TRBV27; d_gene: -; j_gene: TRBJ2-5; abundance: few; CDR3aa: CASSLHFPGFQETQYF; CDR3nt: TGTGCCAGCAGTTTACACTTCCCAGGGTTCCAAGAGACCCAGTACTTC
len: 16; v_gene: TRBV6-2/TRBV6-3; d_gene: TRBD1; j_gene: TRBJ2-7; abundance: few; CDR3aa: CASSCGPGTGAYEQYF; CDR3nt: TGTGCCAGCAGTTGCGGCCCCGGGACAGGAGCCTACGAGCAGTACTTC
len: 14; v_gene: TRBV5-1; d_gene: -; j_gene: TRBJ2-3; abundance: -; CDR3aa: CASNFGPSPDTQYF; CDR3nt: TGCGCCAGCAACTTCGGGCCATCACCAGATACGCAGTATTTT
len: 15; v_gene: TRBV30; d_gene: -; j_gene: TRBJ2-3; abundance: once; CDR3aa: CAWSVPRGITDTQYF; CDR3nt: TGTGCCTGGAGTGTTCCACGCGGGATCACAGATACGCAGTATTTT
len: 17; v_gene: TRBV19; d_gene: -; j_gene: TRBJ2-1; abundance: many; CDR3aa: CASSIGGYFAAYNEQFF; CDR3nt: TGTGCCAGTAGTATTGGCGGCTATTTCGCTGCCTACAATGAGCAGTTCTTC
len: 15; v_gene: TRBV5-5; d_gene: -; j_gene: TRBJ1-4; abundance: few; CDR3aa: CASSPRRGVNEKLFF; CDR3nt: TGTGCCAGCAGCCCCCGAAGGGGTGTTAATGAAAAACTGTTTTTT
len: 15; v_gene: TRBV6-5; d_gene: -; j_gene: TRBJ2-3; abundance: -; CDR3aa: CASSHTGASTDTQYF; CDR3nt: TGTGCCAGCAGTCATACGGGGGCCTCGACAGATACGCAGTATTTT
len: 15; v_gene: TRBV5-1; d_gene: TRBD1; j_gene: TRBJ2-3; abundance: -; CDR3aa: CASSLGDRETDTQYF; CDR3nt: TGCGCCAGCAGCTTGGGGGACAGGGAGACAGATACGCAGTATTTT
len: 13; v_gene: TRBV5-1; d_gene: TRBD1; j_gene: TRBJ1-5; abundance: -; CDR3aa: CASRQGANQPQHF; CDR3nt: TGCGCCAGCAGACAGGGGGCAAATCAGCCCCAGCATTTT
len: 11; v_gene: TRBV6-5; d_gene: TRBD1; j_gene: TRBJ2-7; abundance: few; CDR3aa: CASSWDREQYF; CDR3nt: TGTGCCAGCAGTTGGGACAGAGAGCAGTACTTC
len: 16; v_gene: TRBV5-6; d_gene: -; j_gene: TRBJ2-1; abundance: -; CDR3aa: CASSLAVSSSYNEQFF; CDR3nt: TGTGCCAGCAGCTTGGCCGTCTCCAGCTCCTACAATGAGCAGTTCTTC
len: 15; v_gene: TRBV5-1; d_gene: TRBD1; j_gene: TRBJ2-2; abundance: few; CDR3aa: CASSGGQGGTGELFF; CDR3nt: TGCGCCAGCAGCGGGGGACAGGGTGGCACCGGGGAGCTGTTTTTT
len: 11; v_gene: TRBV7-9; d_gene: -; j_gene: TRBJ1-1; abundance: -; CDR3aa: CASSRTQEAFF; CDR3nt: TGTGCCAGCAGTCGAACACAGGAGGCTTTCTTT
len: 15; v_gene: TRBV7-2; d_gene: TRBD1; j_gene: TRBJ1-5; abundance: -; CDR3aa: CASSSQGGAYQPQHF; CDR3nt: TGTGCCAGCAGCTCCCAAGGGGGCGCGTACCAGCCCCAGCATTTT
len: 13; v_gene: TRBV29-1; d_gene: -; j_gene: TRBJ2-7; abundance: few; CDR3aa: CSVEESGTYEQYF; CDR3nt: TGCAGCGTTGAAGAATCAGGAACCTACGAGCAGTACTTC
len: 13; v_gene: TRBV28; d_gene: -; j_gene: TRBJ2-5; abundance: many; CDR3aa: CASSLYQVGTQYF; CDR3nt: TGTGCCAGCAGTTTATACCAGGTTGGGACCCAGTACTTC
len: 13; v_gene: TRBV12-3/TRBV12-4; d_gene: -; j_gene: TRBJ1-1; abundance: many; CDR3aa: CASKLAGRTEAFF; CDR3nt: TGTGCCAGCAAACTCGCGGGTAGGACTGAAGCTTTCTTT
len: 14; v_gene: TRBV10-1; d_gene: TRBD2; j_gene: TRBJ2-3; abundance: -; CDR3aa: CASSSGGVADTQYF; CDR3nt: TGCGCCAGCTCTAGCGGGGGGGTCGCAGATACGCAGTATTTT
len: 14; v_gene: TRBV29-1; d_gene: TRBD2; j_gene: TRBJ2-5; abundance: -; CDR3aa: CSVGFPPGGKTQYF; CDR3nt: TGCAGCGTAGGTTTTCCGCCCGGGGGGAAGACCCAGTACTTC
len: 15; v_gene: TRBV28; d_gene: TRBD1; j_gene: TRBJ2-7; abundance: few; CDR3aa: CASSELDRVPLEQYF; CDR3nt: TGTGCCAGCAGTGAACTCGACAGGGTCCCTCTCGAGCAGTACTTC
len: 15; v_gene: TRBV15; d_gene: -; j_gene: TRBJ2-3; abundance: few; CDR3aa: CATSSEQAITDTQYF; CDR3nt: TGTGCCACCAGCAGCGAACAGGCCATCACAGATACGCAGTATTTT
len: 13; v_gene: TRBV6-5; d_gene: -; j_gene: TRBJ1-1; abundance: -; CDR3aa: CASGLLRGTEAFF; CDR3nt: TGTGCCAGCGGTCTACTCAGGGGCACTGAAGCTTTCTTT
len: 16; v_gene: TRBV5-1; d_gene: -; j_gene: TRBJ2-3; abundance: many; CDR3aa: CASSSPALGSTDTQYF; CDR3nt: TGCGCCAGCAGCTCCCCAGCCCTCGGTAGCACAGATACGCAGTATTTT
len: 15; v_gene: TRBV29-1; d_gene: TRBD2; j_gene: TRBJ2-3; abundance: -; CDR3aa: CSVEEGGISTDTQYF; CDR3nt: TGCAGCGTTGAAGAGGGAGGGATTAGCACAGATACGCAGTATTTT
len: 14; v_gene: TRBV12-3/TRBV12-4; d_gene: -; j_gene: TRBJ1-5; abundance: -; CDR3aa: CASRGRYSNQPQHF; CDR3nt: TGTGCCAGCAGGGGACGGTATAGCAATCAGCCCCAGCATTTT
len: 14; v_gene: TRBV7-2; d_gene: TRBD2; j_gene: TRBJ2-7; abundance: few; CDR3aa: CASSLKAGAYEQYF; CDR3nt: TGTGCCAGCAGCTTAAAGGCGGGGGCCTACGAGCAGTACTTC
len: 18; v_gene: TRBV5-1; d_gene: TRBD2; j_gene: TRBJ2-2; abundance: few; CDR3aa: CASSLVASGGPNTGELFF; CDR3nt: TGCGCCAGCAGCTTGGTGGCTAGCGGGGGCCCGAACACCGGGGAGCTGTTTTTT
len: 12; v_gene: TRBV11-1; d_gene: -; j_gene: TRBJ1-1; abundance: -; CDR3aa: CASSFTEAEAFF; CDR3nt: TGTGCCAGCAGCTTTACTGAAGCTGAAGCTTTCTTT
len: 14; v_gene: TRBV5-6; d_gene: -; j_gene: TRBJ1-6; abundance: few; CDR3aa: CASSLALLNSPLHF; CDR3nt: TGTGCCAGCAGCTTGGCGCTCCTTAATTCACCCCTCCACTTT
len: 14; v_gene: TRBV7-9; d_gene: -; j_gene: TRBJ1-1; abundance: few; CDR3aa: CASSLETGSLEAFF; CDR3nt: TGTGCCAGCAGCTTAGAAACGGGGAGCCTTGAAGCTTTCTTT
len: 13; v_gene: TRBV24-1; d_gene: -; j_gene: TRBJ2-1; abundance: -; CDR3aa: CATSEPGQVEQFF; CDR3nt: TGTGCCACCAGTGAACCCGGTCAGGTTGAGCAGTTCTTC
len: 14; v_gene: TRBV11-2; d_gene: TRBD1; j_gene: TRBJ2-7; abundance: few; CDR3aa: CASSRPGQGLEQYF; CDR3nt: TGTGCCAGCAGCAGGCCGGGACAGGGCCTCGAGCAGTACTTC
len: 18; v_gene: TRBV2; d_gene: TRBD1; j_gene: TRBJ1-5; abundance: -; CDR3aa: CASRLPGQRPYGNQPQHF; CDR3nt: TGTGCCAGCAGACTTCCGGGACAGAGACCATATGGCAATCAGCCCCAGCATTTT
len: 16; v_gene: TRBV5-1; d_gene: TRBD1; j_gene: TRBJ1-2; abundance: once; CDR3aa: CASSLARDSQIYGYTF; CDR3nt: TGCGCCAGCAGCTTGGCCCGGGACAGCCAAATCTATGGCTACACCTTC
len: 13; v_gene: TRBV6-5; d_gene: TRBD2; j_gene: TRBJ2-5; abundance: few; CDR3aa: CASSYRLAGTQYF; CDR3nt: TGTGCCAGCAGTTATCGTCTAGCGGGGACCCAGTACTTC
len: 16; v_gene: TRBV11-1; d_gene: TRBD2; j_gene: TRBJ2-1; abundance: -; CDR3aa: CASSLLRGGAPHEQFF; CDR3nt: TGTGCCAGCAGCTTGCTACGCGGGGGGGCCCCCCATGAGCAGTTCTTC
len: 14; v_gene: TRBV7-9; d_gene: -; j_gene: TRBJ2-1; abundance: many; CDR3aa: CASSPQGPAHEQFF; CDR3nt: TGTGCCAGCAGCCCCCAGGGGCCCGCCCATGAGCAGTTCTTC